These 30 T cell receptor beta chains originate from one sample sequenced in a study of OX40 agonist ivuxolimab in advanced cancers. Here immunoSEQ multiplex PCR was the method, and the copy in TCRdb shows in-frame clones only, minus some. The sample lists fewer than 50,000 clones, about nine tenths occurring once. The sequenced sample was CD4+ or CD8+ T cells sorted from blood, obtained in a trial of the OX40 agonist ivuxolimab. Receptors originate from an adult with an advanced solid tumor such as melanoma, head and neck, liver or kidney cancer.

This clone was observed a few times. This chain uses TRBV19 with TRBJ1-5; D is perhaps TRBD1 (5 bases). Deletions cut 7 bases from V and 6 bases from J, with 19 bases between. The CDR3 spans 15 residues. CDR1 and CDR2 from the germline V gene are LNHDA and SQIVND (reference sequence). This chain's CDR3 is CASIHGHLAGQPQHF. The CDR3 bases are TGTGCCAGTATCCACGGACACCTCGCGGGTCAGCCCCAGCATTTT. The variable domain in full, with the rest retrieved from reference TRBV19 and TRBJ1-5, is DGGITQSPKYLFRKEGQNVTLSCEQNLNHDAMYWYRQDPGQGLRLIYYSQIVNDFQKGDIAEGYSVSREKKESFPLTVTSAQKNPTAFYLCASIHGHLAGQPQHFGDGTRLSIL.

The chain is built from TRBV7-2 and TRBJ2-5, with D uncertain. This CDR3 has 13 residues. Per the germline V gene, CDR1 is SGHTA and CDR2 is FQGNSA. The V end was cut by 5 bases, the J end by 0 bases, with 7 bases between. The CDR3 spells CASSPYYQETQYF. CDR3 DNA: TGTGCCAGCAGCCCATATTACCAAGAGACCCAGTACTTC.

The J gene is TRBJ2-1, the V gene TRBV11-2; D assignment may be TRBD1 or TRBD2 (5 bases each). This CDR3 has 18 residues. Germline loops: CDR1 SGHAT, CDR2 FQNNGV. V was trimmed by 5 bases and J by 0 bases, leaving 20 bases between them. CDR3 DNA sequence: TGTGCCAGCAGCGGATTGGGGCGGAGGCGGGTCTCCTACAATGAGCAGTTCTTC. It specifies CASSGLGRRRVSYNEQFF.

The chain joins TRBV19 to TRBJ2-3, with a tentative D call TRBD1 (6 bases). This CDR3 has 16 amino acids. V dropped 4 bases and J dropped 1 base, with 15 bases sitting between them. Germline V lookup: CDR1 LNHDA, CDR2 SQIVND (reference sequence). The CDR3 spells CASSTRQVEGTDTQYF. In nucleotides, the CDR3 is TGTGCCAGTAGTACCCGACAGGTCGAAGGCACAGATACGCAGTATTTT.

The sample holds one count of this clone. The chain links TRBV7-6 to TRBJ2-3; 9 positions match TRBD2. The germline gives CDR1 SGHVS, CDR2 FNYEAQ. The CDR3 contains 15 residues. Trimming cost V 2 bases and J 6 bases; bases outside gene matches: 6. The CDR3 loop reads CASSLPAGGADTQYF. DNA of the CDR3: TGTGCCAGCAGCTTACCCGCGGGGGGGGCTGATACGCAGTATTTT. Using reference TRBV7-6 and TRBJ2-3 for the parts outside the CDR3, the full variable domain is GAGVSQSPRYKVTKRGQDVALRCDPISGHVSLYWYRQALGQGPEFLTYFNYEAQQDKSGLPNDRFSAERPEGSISTLTIQRTEQRDSAMYRCASSLPAGGADTQYFGPGTRLTVL.

This chain uses TRBV5-6 with TRBJ2-7; D is unresolved. This CDR3 comprises 13 residues. The germline V and J ends were trimmed by 2 bases and 1 base, with 7 bases remaining between them. Looked up from germline, CDR1 is SGHDT and CDR2 is YYEEEE. DNA of the CDR3: TGTGCCAGCAGCTTCGGGTATTCCTACGAGCAGTACTTC. Protein sequence: CASSFGYSYEQYF. Full variable domain (remainder filled in from reference TRBV5-6 and TRBJ2-7): DAGVTQSPTHLIKTRGQQVTLRCSPKSGHDTVSWYQQALGQGPQFIFQYYEEEERQRGNFPDRFSGHQFPNYSSELNVNALLLGDSALYLCASSFGYSYEQYFGPGTRLTVT.

V is TRBV10-3 and J is TRBJ2-4, with 7 nucleotides matching TRBD1. V was pared by 2 bases and J by 8 bases, with 6 bases of the junction left unmatched. This CDR3 is built from 14 residues. CDR1 and CDR2 from the germline V gene are ENHRY and SYGVKD. This CDR3 is CAISETQGWDIQYF. In nucleotides, the CDR3 is TGTGCCATCAGTGAGACACAGGGGTGGGACATTCAGTACTTC.

This clone was found a few times. At the DNA level, this CDR3 is encoded by other sequences in the same sample as well. The rearrangement links TRBV28 to TRBJ1-6; D perhaps matches TRBD1 (5 bases). Germline V CDR1 and CDR2: MDHEN, SYDVKM. The CDR3 spans 15 residues. V was clipped by 3 bases and J by 3 bases, with 9 bases between them. CDR3 in DNA: TGTGCCAGCAGTTTGGGGCAGGACTATAATTCACCCCTCCACTTT. This codes for CASSLGQDYNSPLHF.

The chain is built from TRBV27 and TRBJ2-3; either TRBD1 or TRBD2 may fit D (5 bases each). This CDR3 is 15 amino acids long. The V and J ends lost 7 bases and 2 bases respectively, with 16 bases between them. Germline CDR1 MNHEY, CDR2 SMNVEV (reference sequence). The CDR3 loop reads CASIPTVGDTDTQYF. As DNA, the CDR3 is TGTGCCAGCATTCCAACGGTGGGGGACACAGATACGCAGTATTTT.

The V gene is TRBV6-1, the J gene TRBJ1-2; 7 bases are shared with TRBD1. V lost 4 bases, J lost 2 bases, and 13 bases stayed unmatched. This CDR3 region has 17 residues. Germline V CDR1 and CDR2: MNHNS, SASEGT. The chain's CDR3 is CASSGRGGELGNYGYTF. CDR3 sequence (DNA): TGTGCCAGCAGTGGGCGAGGGGGCGAGCTTGGGAACTATGGCTACACCTTC.

This clone was observed a single time. The rearrangement uses TRBV4-1 and TRBJ1-1; D remains ambiguous. V lost 4 bases, J lost 3 bases, and 21 bases lay in between. Germline lookup yields CDR1 MGHRA and CDR2 YSYEKL. The CDR3 sequence is 17 residues long. The CDR3 spells CASSPDGATYLDTEAFF. DNA of the CDR3: TGCGCCAGCAGCCCCGACGGAGCGACATACCTCGACACTGAAGCTTTCTTT.

This rearrangement joins TRBV5-1 to TRBJ2-2; perhaps TRBD1 as D (5 bases). The CDR3 has 15 residues. Between the trimmed V and J ends, which lost 0 bases and 3 bases, there was a span of 9 bases. CDR1 is SGHRS, CDR2 YFSETQ, per germline. CDR3 nucleotides: TGCGCCAGCAGCTTGGTCACAGGATACACCGGGGAGCTGTTTTTT. It specifies CASSLVTGYTGELFF.

This clone has only a few counts. The CDR3 protein is CASSLSQGASGYTF. Written as DNA, the CDR3 is TGTGCCAGCAGCTTGTCGCAGGGGGCGAGTGGCTACACCTTC. V usage is TRBV5-4 and J usage is TRBJ1-2, with 8 bases matching TRBD1. The J segment lost 7 bases and the V segment lost 1 base, leaving 6 bases of the junction unmatched. The CDR3 has 14 residues. From germline, CDR1 is SGHNT and CDR2 YYREEE (reference sequence).

This rearrangement joins TRBV30 to TRBJ2-5; D possibly uses TRBD1 or TRBD2 (6 bases each). Germline loops: CDR1 GTSNPN, CDR2 SVGIG (reference sequence). The ends were cut back, 3 bases at V and 3 bases at J, with 20 bases in the middle. CDR3 length equals 16 residues. The DNA for the CDR3 is TGTGCCTGGAGCTTGGGGGGCATCCCTTTGGAAGAGACCCAGTACTTC. This encodes CAWSLGGIPLEETQYF.

The chain couples TRBV10-3 to TRBJ1-2; 9 nucleotides agree with TRBD1. CDR1 and CDR2 (germline): ENHRY, SYGVKD. With 6 bases clipped from V and 4 bases from J, the junction kept 6 bases outside the gene matches. CDR3 size: 14 residues. In DNA, the CDR3 is TGTGCCATCAGCCCAGACAGGGGGTTCTATGGCTACACCTTC. This translates into CAISPDRGFYGYTF.

The V call is TRBV6-1, the J call TRBJ2-7; the match to TRBD2 covers 7 bases. The CDR3 length is 14 residues. V shed 5 bases, J shed 5 bases, and the junction held 9 bases outside the gene matches. CDR1 is MNHNS, CDR2 SASEGT, per germline. CDR3 nucleotide sequence: TGTGCCAGCAGTCCGACGGGGGGTCCGCACGAGCAGTACTTC. This translates into CASSPTGGPHEQYF.

This chain links TRBV5-4 with TRBJ2-1; 10 positions agree with TRBD2. This CDR3 is built from 13 residues. J gave up 7 bases and V 10 bases, and 8 bases lay outside the gene matches. Looked up from germline, CDR1 is SGHNT and CDR2 is YYREEE (reference sequence). This CDR3 is CAGQVAGGNEQFF. The CDR3 DNA sequence: TGTGCCGGCCAGGTAGCGGGGGGAAATGAGCAGTTCTTC. Variable domain in full (rest from reference TRBV5-4 and TRBJ2-1): ETGVTQSPTHLIKTRGQQVTLRCSSQSGHNTVSWYQQALGQGPQFIFQYYREEENGRGNFPPRFSGLQFPNYSSELNVNALELDDSALYLCAGQVAGGNEQFFGPGTRLTVL.

The rearrangement uses TRBV19 and TRBJ2-5; 8 bases are shared with TRBD1. V shed 6 bases and J 5 bases; nucleotides not matched to a gene: 17. The CDR3 has 17 amino acids. In germline, CDR1 is LNHDA, CDR2 SQIVND (reference sequence). The CDR3 nucleotides are TGTGCCAGTAGCCTCGGGCTCGCAGGGGGCGATTTGGAGACCCAGTACTTC. Residues: CASSLGLAGGDLETQYF.

The rearrangement joins TRBV6-4 to TRBJ2-1, with TRBD2 identical over 9 bases. Trimming at V came to 3 bases and at J to 7 bases, leaving 13 bases not matched to a gene. The CDR3 has 17 residues. CDR1 MRHNA and CDR2 SNTAGT come from the germline V gene. The CDR3, as DNA: TGTGCCAGCAGTGAAGTAAGCGGGGGGACACTGGGAAATGAGCAGTTCTTC. This encodes CASSEVSGGTLGNEQFF.

V gene TRBV9 combines with J gene TRBJ1-6; TRBD1 matches at 7 bases. Germline V gene lookup returns CDR1 SGDLS and CDR2 YYNGEE. The ends lost 2 bases at V and 2 bases at J; junction bases unmatched: 4. The CDR3 is made up of 16 amino acids. CDR3 loop: CASSVRDSPYNSPLHF. CDR3 nucleotide sequence: TGTGCCAGCAGCGTCCGGGACAGTCCCTATAATTCACCCCTCCACTTT.

V gene TRBV19 combines with J gene TRBJ1-5; weak D call: TRBD1 (5 bases). CDR1 is LNHDA and CDR2 is SQIVND in the germline V gene (reference sequence). V lost 6 bases to trimming and J lost 3 bases, with 12 bases between them. The CDR3 totals 14 residues. The CDR3 spells CASSYRDFNQPQHF. The CDR3 region has the DNA TGTGCCAGTAGCTACCGGGACTTCAATCAGCCCCAGCATTTT.

This chain connects TRBV5-1 to TRBJ2-3; tentatively, D is TRBD1 (5 bases). Germline CDR1 is SGHRS and CDR2 is YFSETQ. Trimming removed 3 bases from V and 1 base from J, with 12 bases in between. CDR3 length equals 15 residues. This CDR3 reads CASSSDTQGTDTQYF. As DNA, the CDR3 is TGCGCCAGCAGCTCGGACACCCAGGGCACAGATACGCAGTATTTT.

The rearrangement uses TRBV29-1 and TRBJ2-3, with 7 nucleotides matching TRBD1. The V gene end was trimmed by 5 bases and the J gene end by 2 bases; junction bases not matched to a gene: 10. There are 15 residues in the CDR3. Germline values: CDR1 SQVTM, CDR2 ANQGSEA. CDR3 bases: TGCAGCGTTAACCCGACAGGGCGATTCACAGATACGCAGTATTTT. Translating it yields CSVNPTGRFTDTQYF.

The chain recombines TRBV9 with TRBJ1-4; D is unresolved. From germline, CDR1 is SGDLS and CDR2 YYNGEE. V lost 4 bases and J 7 bases, leaving 17 bases between the germline ends. CDR3 size: 15 residues. The CDR3 DNA reads TGTGCCAGCAGCCCCCATGGCTCGGGGAGTGAAAAACTGTTTTTT. Its translation is CASSPHGSGSEKLFF.

The gene calls are TRBV11-2 and TRBJ2-1, with 7 bases fitting TRBD2. V lost 3 bases, J lost 0 bases, and 2 bases stayed unmatched. The CDR3 loop spans 15 amino acids. Germline assignment: CDR1 SGHAT and CDR2 FQNNGV. CDR3 bases: TGTGCCAGCAGCTTTGGCGGGAGCTCCTACAATGAGCAGTTCTTC. This translates into CASSFGGSSYNEQFF.

V gene TRBV4-1 combines with J gene TRBJ2-7; 11 bases map to TRBD1. Unmatched junction bases numbered 7, after V lost 3 bases and J lost 3 bases. Germline CDR1 is MGHRA and CDR2 is YSYEKL. This CDR3 spans 16 amino acids. The CDR3 DNA reads as TGCGCCAGCAGCCAGCCAGGGACAGGGGGTGTCTACGAGCAGTACTTC. Translated: CASSQPGTGGVYEQYF.

CDR3 in DNA: TGTGCCAGCAGCTTAGCGGACTTACCATACAATGAGCAGTTCTTC. This gives the protein CASSLADLPYNEQFF. The chain uses TRBV7-9 and TRBJ2-1; a weak D match, TRBD2 (5 bases). Germline CDR1 is SEHNR and CDR2 is FQNEAQ (reference sequence). Trimming left V 0 bases short and J 4 bases short, with 10 bases between. This CDR3 has 15 amino acids. Full variable domain (outside the CDR3, taken from reference TRBV7-9 and TRBJ2-1): DTGVSQNPRHKITKRGQNVTFRCDPISEHNRLYWYRQTLGQGPEFLTYFQNEAQLEKSRLLSDRFSAERPKGSFSTLEIQRTEQGDSAMYLCASSLADLPYNEQFFGPGTRLTVL.

The chain is built from TRBV7-3 and TRBJ2-2; 8 nucleotides line up with TRBD1. This CDR3 comprises 16 residues. V lost 5 bases to trimming and J lost 0 bases; unmatched junction nucleotides: 5. CDR1 SGHTA and CDR2 FQGTGA come from the germline V gene. In DNA form, the CDR3 reads TGTGCCAGCAGCCGACAGGGGCCCGCGAACACCGGGGAGCTGTTTTTT. The encoded protein is CASSRQGPANTGELFF.

This sequence joins TRBV27 and TRBJ2-7, with no clear D. Trimming removed 1 base at V and 2 bases at J, with 12 bases between. CDR1 is MNHEY and CDR2 is SMNVEV in the germline V gene (reference sequence). The CDR3 runs 15 residues. The CDR3 DNA is TGTGCCAGCAGTTTATGGGTCAGGTATGCCTACGAGCAGTACTTC. This gives the protein CASSLWVRYAYEQYF.

Worth noting for this clone: Germline is not matched at one junction end, which may reflect a read error. Other nucleotide sequences from this sample produce the same CDR3. V and J are TRBV7-7 and TRBJ2-7; 9 bases are shared with TRBD2. This CDR3 spans 15 amino acids. The germline gives CDR1 SSHAT, CDR2 FNYEAQ (reference sequence). As DNA, the CDR3 is TGTGCTAGCAGCTCTACATTAGCGGGAGAAGGCGAGCAGTACTTC. This gives the protein CASSSTLAGEGEQYF.